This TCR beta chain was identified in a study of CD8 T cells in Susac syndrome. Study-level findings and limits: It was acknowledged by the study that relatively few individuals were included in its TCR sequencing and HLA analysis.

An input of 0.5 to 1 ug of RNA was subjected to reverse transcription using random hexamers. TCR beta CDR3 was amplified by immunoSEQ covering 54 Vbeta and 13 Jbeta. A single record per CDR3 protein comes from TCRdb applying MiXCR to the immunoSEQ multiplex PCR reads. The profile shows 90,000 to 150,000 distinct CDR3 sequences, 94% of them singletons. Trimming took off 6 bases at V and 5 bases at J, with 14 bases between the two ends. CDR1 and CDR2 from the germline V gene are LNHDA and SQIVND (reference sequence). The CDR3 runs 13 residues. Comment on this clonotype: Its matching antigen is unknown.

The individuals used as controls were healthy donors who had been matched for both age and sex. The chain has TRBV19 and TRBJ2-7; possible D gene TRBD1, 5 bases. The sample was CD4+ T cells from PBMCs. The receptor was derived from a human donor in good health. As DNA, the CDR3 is TGTGCCAGTAGCGGCCCTTGGGGCGACGAGCAGTACTTC. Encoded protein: CASSGPWGDEQYF. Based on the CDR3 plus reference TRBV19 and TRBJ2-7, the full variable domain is DGGITQSPKYLFRKEGQNVTLSCEQNLNHDAMYWYRQDPGQGLRLIYYSQIVNDFQKGDIAEGYSVSREKKESFPLTVTSAQKNPTAFYLCASSGPWGDEQYFGPGTRLTVT.